The 29 T cell receptor beta chains below come from one sample, sequenced in a study of T cells expressing NK-cell markers. TCRdb reworked the 5' RACE reads into one entry per CDR3 protein, no DNA. The sample totals some 450,000 distinct CDR3 sequences; its top ten clones hold under 7.5%. The sequenced sample consisted of blood T cells: a sorted CD56 or NKG2C T cell subset, CD4+ or CD8+ T cells, or bulk PBMC T cells (not recorded which). These receptor sequences come from a woman aged 18 to 75 in good health.

This chain connects TRBV29-1 to TRBJ2-3; TCRdb picks TRBD2, but there is no DNA to check that call. Germline V CDR1 and CDR2: SQVTM, ANQGSEA. The CDR3 consists of 16 residues. The CDR3 protein is CSVDFGLAGAGDTQYF.

The CDR3 sequence is CASSRDNFYEQYF. The chain joins TRBV6-6 to TRBJ2-7; TCRdb proposes TRBD1, but this gene call is untestable without DNA. The CDR3 sequence is 13 residues long. Germline loops: CDR1 MNHNY, CDR2 SVGAGI (reference sequence).

The rearrangement uses TRBV9 and TRBJ2-5; TCRdb's assignment of TRBD1 cannot be checked, as there is no DNA. Germline V lookup: CDR1 SGDLS, CDR2 YYNGEE. This CDR3 has 15 amino acids. The CDR3 loop reads CASSPRSTGAETQYF.

The V call is TRBV27, the J call TRBJ2-7; TCRdb's D gene call, TRBD1, goes unchecked for lack of DNA. The germline V gene encodes CDR1 MNHEY and CDR2 SMNVEV (reference sequence). The length of the CDR3 is 14 residues. CDR3: CASSGHGTVREQYF.

The chain couples TRBV6-2 or TRBV6-3 to TRBJ1-5; the D call from TCRdb, TRBD1, cannot be confirmed without DNA. The CDR3 is 13 residues long. Germline V lookup: CDR1 MNHEY, CDR2 SVGEGT. CDR3 amino acids: CASRGQLNQPQHF.

The CDR3 sequence: CASSLAVRETQYF. V and J are TRBV9 and TRBJ2-5. From germline, CDR1 is SGDLS and CDR2 YYNGEE. The CDR3 extends over 13 amino acids.

The chain couples TRBV20-1 to TRBJ2-5; TCRdb reports TRBD2, a call that lacks DNA to check it against. Germline CDR1 reads DFQATT; CDR2 reads SNEGSKA (reference sequence). CDR3 size: 18 residues. This CDR3 reads CSARDPGLTMTYQETQYF.

The chain links TRBV20-1 to TRBJ2-1; the D gene TCRdb calls, TRBD1, cannot be checked with no DNA. The CDR3 spans 11 residues. In germline, CDR1 is DFQATT, CDR2 SNEGSKA (reference sequence). This CDR3 reads CSARGGNEQFF.

The CDR3 reads CSVFDSSLLSGNTIYF. The chain employs TRBV29-1 and TRBJ1-3; the TCRdb D gene call, TRBD1, has no DNA to confirm it. Germline loops: CDR1 SQVTM, CDR2 ANQGSEA. This CDR3 comprises 16 residues.

The chain employs TRBV4-2 and TRBJ2-2; the TRBD2 assignment by TCRdb is unverifiable without DNA. This CDR3 contains 17 residues. The germline V gene has CDR1 LGHNA and CDR2 YNFKEQ. CDR3 region: CASSRGLAGMNTGELFF.

The chain joins TRBV5-5 to TRBJ2-4; the TRBD1 assignment by TCRdb is unverifiable without DNA. The CDR3 contains 15 residues. Per the germline V gene, CDR1 is SGHKS and CDR2 is YYEKEE (reference sequence). CDR3 sequence: CASSQVWGPQNIQYF.

The V call is TRBV20-1, the J call TRBJ2-6; TCRdb lists TRBD1, though no DNA is available to test this call. The CDR3 covers 14 residues. Germline lookup yields CDR1 DFQATT and CDR2 SNEGSKA (reference sequence). CDR3 region: CSARPPWGANVLTF.

This sequence joins TRBV7-2 and TRBJ1-2. This CDR3 contains 12 residues. CDR1 SGHTA and CDR2 FQGNSA come from the germline V gene. CDR3 sequence reads: CASSLVTFGYTF. The complete variable domain, with remaining parts taken from reference TRBV7-2 and TRBJ1-2, reads GAGVSQSPSNKVTEKGKDVELRCDPISGHTALYWYRQSLGQGLEFLIYFQGNSAPDKSGLPSDRFSAERTGGSVSTLTIQRTQQEDSAVYLCASSLVTFGYTFGSGTRLTVV.

The chain links TRBV6-1 to TRBJ2-1; the D gene TCRdb calls, TRBD2, cannot be checked with no DNA. In germline, CDR1 is MNHNS, CDR2 SASEGT. CDR3 length: 16 amino acids. CDR3 sequence: CASTSPGPPTYNEQFF.

The chain has TRBV7-2 and TRBJ2-3; TCRdb outputs TRBD1, but without DNA this stays unchecked. From germline, CDR1 is SGHTA and CDR2 FQGNSA. This CDR3 is built from 16 residues. CDR3 protein: CASSFDRRLGTDTQYF.

This rearrangement joins TRBV7-2 to TRBJ2-2; absent DNA, TCRdb's TRBD2 call cannot be checked. Per germline, CDR1 SGHTA and CDR2 FQGNSA. The CDR3 has 17 amino acids. CDR3 region: CASSLVAGTSKTGELFF.

The rearrangement joins TRBV20-1 to TRBJ2-1; the D call from TCRdb, TRBD1, cannot be confirmed without DNA. The CDR3 loop spans 13 amino acids. CDR1 is DFQATT, CDR2 SNEGSKA, per germline (reference sequence). The CDR3 loop reads CSASSQGYNEQFF.

V gene TRBV12-3 or TRBV12-4 combines with J gene TRBJ1-5. The CDR3 loop spans 16 amino acids. The CDR3 loop reads CASSLKDAVSNQPQHF.

The chain employs TRBV5-4 and TRBJ1-2. Germline V gives CDR1 SGHNT, CDR2 YYREEE (reference sequence). This CDR3 has 11 residues. The chain's CDR3 is CASSGVGGYTF.

The chain is built from TRBV4-3 and TRBJ2-1; the D gene TCRdb calls, TRBD2, cannot be checked with no DNA. In germline, CDR1 is LGHNA, CDR2 YSLEER. The CDR3 totals 13 residues. The CDR3 protein is CASSPIAGGVQFF.

The rearrangement links TRBV5-4 to TRBJ2-7; the D call of TRBD1 rests on TCRdb alone, since no DNA is present to check it. The CDR3 sequence is 12 residues long. CDR1 and CDR2 (germline): SGHNT, YYREEE (reference sequence). This CDR3 reads CASSSQGREQYF.

V gene TRBV7-3 combines with J gene TRBJ1-5. CDR3 length: 13 residues. Germline CDR1 reads SGHTA; CDR2 reads FQGTGA. This CDR3 reads CASSRDPNQPQHF.

The chain is built from TRBV6-1 and TRBJ1-2; checking the TCRdb D call of TRBD1 is not possible without DNA. The CDR3 is 15 amino acids. The V gene's germline CDR1 is MNHNS and CDR2 SASEGT. CDR3: CASSPRQFDLYGYTF.

This chain links TRBV7-9 with TRBJ2-7; there is no DNA to check the TCRdb D call of TRBD1. Germline CDR1 is SEHNR and CDR2 is FQNEAQ (reference sequence). The CDR3 runs to 14 residues. CDR3 region: CASSFLQGAAEQYF. The full variable domain, rest sourced from reference TRBV7-9 and TRBJ2-7, is DTGVSQNPRHKITKRGQNVTFRCDPISEHNRLYWYRQTLGQGPEFLTYFQNEAQLEKSRLLSDRFSAERPKGSFSTLEIQRTEQGDSAMYLCASSFLQGAAEQYFGPGTRLTVT.

The chain employs TRBV20-1 and TRBJ2-5; TCRdb selects TRBD2, and the lack of DNA leaves this call unchecked. The CDR3 extends over 18 amino acids. Germline V gene sequence: CDR1 DFQATT, CDR2 SNEGSKA (reference sequence). CDR3 protein: CSARDLGLAGLYQETQYF.

Here the CDR3 reads CASSAGPENTEAFF. V and J are TRBV7-9 and TRBJ1-1; absent DNA, TCRdb's TRBD1 call cannot be checked. Germline V CDR1 and CDR2: SEHNR, FQNEAQ (reference sequence). This CDR3 comprises 14 residues.

The V and J genes are TRBV5-1 and TRBJ2-7; TCRdb's D gene call, TRBD2, goes unchecked for lack of DNA. The germline gives CDR1 SGHRS, CDR2 YFSETQ. The CDR3 contains 16 residues. The chain's CDR3 is CASSWSLAGGSYEQYF.

The rearrangement joins TRBV15 to TRBJ2-5; without DNA, the TCRdb call of TRBD2 cannot be checked. This CDR3 comprises 14 residues. Germline CDR1 is LNHNV and CDR2 is YYDKDF (reference sequence). CDR3 in amino acids: CATSEGLVLETQYF. Together with reference TRBV15 and TRBJ2-5, the CDR3 gives the full variable domain: DAMVIQNPRYQVTQFGKPVTLSCSQTLNHNVMYWYQQKSSQAPKLLFHYYDKDFNNEADTPDNFQSRRPNTSFCFLDIRSPGLGDTAMYLCATSEGLVLETQYFGPGTRLLVL.

The chain couples TRBV11-2 to TRBJ1-3. The CDR3 is 12 amino acids. Germline CDR1 SGHAT, CDR2 FQNNGV. The CDR3 is CASSFFGNTIYF.